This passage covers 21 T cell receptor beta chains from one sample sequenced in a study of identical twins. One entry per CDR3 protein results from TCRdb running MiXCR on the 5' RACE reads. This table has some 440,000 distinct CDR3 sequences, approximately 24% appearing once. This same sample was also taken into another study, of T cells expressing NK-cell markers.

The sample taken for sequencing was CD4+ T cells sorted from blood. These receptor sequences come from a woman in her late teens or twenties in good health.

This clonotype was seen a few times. CDR3 amino acids: CASSPGGTSGLGITYNEQFF. Here the CDR3 DNA reads TGCGCCAGCAGCCCTGGTGGGACTAGCGGGTTGGGCATCACCTACAATGAGCAGTTCTTC. V is TRBV5-1 and J is TRBJ2-1; 12 bases match TRBD2. The junction had 16 bases not matched to a gene; V was cut back by 4 bases and J by 2 bases. This CDR3 has 20 amino acids. Looked up from germline, CDR1 is SGHRS and CDR2 is YFSETQ.

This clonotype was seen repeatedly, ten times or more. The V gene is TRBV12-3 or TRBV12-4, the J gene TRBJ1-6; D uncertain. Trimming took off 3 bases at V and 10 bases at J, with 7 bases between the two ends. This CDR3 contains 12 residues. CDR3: CASSFFPSPLHF. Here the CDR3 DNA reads TGTGCCAGCAGTTTCTTTCCCTCACCCCTCCACTTT.

CDR3: CASVETGYTGELFF. Written as DNA, the CDR3 is TGTGCCAGCGTCGAGACAGGGTACACCGGGGAGCTGTTTTTT. This rearrangement joins TRBV12-3 or TRBV12-4 to TRBJ2-2; TRBD1 agrees at 7 bases. V shed 8 bases and J 3 bases; nucleotides not matched to a gene: 6. This CDR3 is 14 amino acids long.

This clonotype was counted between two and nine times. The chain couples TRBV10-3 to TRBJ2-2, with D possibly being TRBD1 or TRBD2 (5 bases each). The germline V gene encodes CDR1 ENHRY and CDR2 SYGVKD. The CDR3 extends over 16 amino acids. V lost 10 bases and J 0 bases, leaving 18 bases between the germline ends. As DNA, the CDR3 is TGTGCCACCCAGCGGCAGGGAACGACGAACACCGGGGAGCTGTTTTTT. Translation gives CATQRQGTTNTGELFF.

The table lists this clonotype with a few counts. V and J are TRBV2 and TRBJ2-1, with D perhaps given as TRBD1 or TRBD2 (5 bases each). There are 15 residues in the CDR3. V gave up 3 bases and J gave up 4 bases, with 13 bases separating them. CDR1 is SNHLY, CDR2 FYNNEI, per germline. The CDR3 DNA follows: TGTGCCAGCAGTGATCCCGGGACGGTTTACAATGAGCAGTTCTTC. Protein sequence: CASSDPGTVYNEQFF.

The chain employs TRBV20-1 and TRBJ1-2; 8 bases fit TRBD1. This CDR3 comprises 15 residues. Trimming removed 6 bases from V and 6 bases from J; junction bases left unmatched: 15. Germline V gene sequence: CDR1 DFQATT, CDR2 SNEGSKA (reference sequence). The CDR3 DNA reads TGCAGTGCAAAGAAATATTCAGGGGGCGCGAATGGCTACACCTTC. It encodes CSAKKYSGGANGYTF.

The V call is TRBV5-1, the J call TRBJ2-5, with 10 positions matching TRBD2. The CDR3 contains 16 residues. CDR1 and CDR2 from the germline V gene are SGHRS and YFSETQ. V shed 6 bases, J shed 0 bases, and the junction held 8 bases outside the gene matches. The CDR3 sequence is CASMPSGSGYQETQYF. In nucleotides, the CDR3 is TGCGCCAGCATGCCTAGCGGGAGCGGGTACCAAGAGACCCAGTACTTC.

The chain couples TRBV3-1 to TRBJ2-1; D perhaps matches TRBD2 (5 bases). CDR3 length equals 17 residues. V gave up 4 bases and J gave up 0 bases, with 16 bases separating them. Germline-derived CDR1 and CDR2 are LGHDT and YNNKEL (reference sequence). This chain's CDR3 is CASSPRRGIGSYNEQFF. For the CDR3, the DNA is TGTGCCAGCAGCCCCCGGCGAGGGATCGGCTCCTACAATGAGCAGTTCTTC.

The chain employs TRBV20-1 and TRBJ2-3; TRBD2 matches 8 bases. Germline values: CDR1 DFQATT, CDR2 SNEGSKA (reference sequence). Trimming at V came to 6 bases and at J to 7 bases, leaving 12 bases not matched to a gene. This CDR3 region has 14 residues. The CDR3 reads CSASLAPSGYTQYF. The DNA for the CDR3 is TGCAGTGCCTCACTAGCGCCTAGCGGGTATACGCAGTATTTT.

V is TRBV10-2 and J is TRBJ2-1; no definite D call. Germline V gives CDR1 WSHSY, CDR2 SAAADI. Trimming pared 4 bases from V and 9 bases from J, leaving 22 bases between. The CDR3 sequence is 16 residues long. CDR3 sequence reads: CASSGTQSTNHGEQFF. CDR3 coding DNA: TGCGCCAGCAGTGGAACCCAAAGTACCAATCACGGTGAGCAGTTCTTC.

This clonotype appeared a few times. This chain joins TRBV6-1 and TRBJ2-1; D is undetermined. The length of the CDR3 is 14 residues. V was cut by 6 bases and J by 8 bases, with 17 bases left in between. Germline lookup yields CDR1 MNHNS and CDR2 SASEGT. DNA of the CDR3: TGTGCCAGCAGCTTTCGGACCAGCGAGGATGAGCAGTTCTTC. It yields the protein CASSFRTSEDEQFF.

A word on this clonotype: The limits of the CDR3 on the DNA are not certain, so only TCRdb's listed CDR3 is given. This CDR3 is CASILDRGLDEQYF. This rearrangement joins TRBV6-5 to TRBJ2-7; TRBD1 is taken as the D call from the table, unchecked against the DNA. Germline V gene lookup returns CDR1 MNHEY and CDR2 SVGAGI. The CDR3 length is 14 residues, termini included.

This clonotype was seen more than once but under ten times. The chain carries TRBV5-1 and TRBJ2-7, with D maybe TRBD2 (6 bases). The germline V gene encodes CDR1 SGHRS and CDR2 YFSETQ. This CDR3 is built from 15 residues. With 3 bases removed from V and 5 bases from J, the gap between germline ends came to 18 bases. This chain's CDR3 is CASSSQPGGSHEQYF. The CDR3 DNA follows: TGCGCCAGCAGCTCTCAACCCGGGGGATCGCACGAGCAGTACTTC.

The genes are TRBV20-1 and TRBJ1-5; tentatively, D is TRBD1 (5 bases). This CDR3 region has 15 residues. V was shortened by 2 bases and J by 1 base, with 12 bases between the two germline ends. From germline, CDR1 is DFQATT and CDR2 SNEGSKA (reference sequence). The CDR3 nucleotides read TGCAGTGCTAGAAGGGGACGGATAAGCAATCAGCCCCAGCATTTT. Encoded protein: CSARRGRISNQPQHF.

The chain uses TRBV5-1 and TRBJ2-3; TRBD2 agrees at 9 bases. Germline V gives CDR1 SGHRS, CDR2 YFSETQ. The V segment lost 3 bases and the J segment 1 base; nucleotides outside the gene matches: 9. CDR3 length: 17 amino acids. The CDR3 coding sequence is TGCGCCAGCAGCTCTGTAGGACGGACTAGCGGCACAGATACGCAGTATTTT. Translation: CASSSVGRTSGTDTQYF.

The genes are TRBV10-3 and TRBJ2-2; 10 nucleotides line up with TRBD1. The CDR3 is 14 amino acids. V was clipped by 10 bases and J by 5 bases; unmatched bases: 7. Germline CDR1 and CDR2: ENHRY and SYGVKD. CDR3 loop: CANHPGQGTGELFF. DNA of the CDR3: TGTGCCAACCATCCGGGACAGGGGACCGGGGAGCTGTTTTTT.

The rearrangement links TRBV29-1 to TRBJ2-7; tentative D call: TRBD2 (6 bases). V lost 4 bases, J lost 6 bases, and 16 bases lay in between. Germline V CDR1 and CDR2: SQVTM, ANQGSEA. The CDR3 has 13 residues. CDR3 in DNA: TGCAGCGTTGCGGGTTTGGGGGGTAGCGAGCAGTACTTC. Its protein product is CSVAGLGGSEQYF.

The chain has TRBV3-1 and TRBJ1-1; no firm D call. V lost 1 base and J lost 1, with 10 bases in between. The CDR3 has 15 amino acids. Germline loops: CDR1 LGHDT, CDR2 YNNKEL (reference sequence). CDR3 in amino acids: CASSQVPGKNTEAFF. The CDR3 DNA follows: TGTGCCAGCAGCCAAGTTCCGGGGAAGAACACTGAAGCTTTCTTT.

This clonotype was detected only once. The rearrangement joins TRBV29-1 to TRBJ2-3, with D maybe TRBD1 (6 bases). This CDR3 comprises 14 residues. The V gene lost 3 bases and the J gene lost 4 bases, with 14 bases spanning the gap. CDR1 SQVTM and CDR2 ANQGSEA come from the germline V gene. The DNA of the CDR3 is TGCAGCGTTGATCTGGACAGTCACCCAGATACGCAGTATTTT. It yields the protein CSVDLDSHPDTQYF.

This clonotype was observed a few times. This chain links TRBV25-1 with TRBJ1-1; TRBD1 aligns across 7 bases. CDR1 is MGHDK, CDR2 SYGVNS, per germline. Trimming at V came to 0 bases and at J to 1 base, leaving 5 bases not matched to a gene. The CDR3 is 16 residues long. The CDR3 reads CASSEYGGGPNTEAFF. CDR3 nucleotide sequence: TGTGCCAGCAGTGAATATGGAGGGGGCCCGAACACTGAAGCTTTCTTT.

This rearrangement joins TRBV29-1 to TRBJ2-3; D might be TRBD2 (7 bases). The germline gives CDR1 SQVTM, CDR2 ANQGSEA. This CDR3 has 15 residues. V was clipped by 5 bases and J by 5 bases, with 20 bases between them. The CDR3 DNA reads TGCAGCGTTTCCTCGGCGGGGGCCATTGGAGATACGCAGTATTTT. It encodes CSVSSAGAIGDTQYF.